This TCR beta chain is drawn from a study of low-dose radiotherapy and immunotherapy resistance in tumors. As for the study in general: Per fraction, Cohort 1 was given 0.5 Gy every 2 weeks, for a total of 6.5 Gy.

Described time point: before trial treatment. Donors were given nivolumab, ipilimumab, aspirin, low-dose cyclophosphamide and low-dose radiotherapy. Primers targeting TRAV and TRBV primed first-strand cDNA, covering alpha and beta chains. The authors amplified TCRs for 20 to 25 PCR cycles with a constant-region primer and a V-primer adapter. TCRdb reprocessed the reads via MiXCR and lists one record per CDR3 protein. This sample has about 60,000 distinct CDR3 sequences, with approximately 25% found just once. Trimming took off 5 bases at V and 5 bases at J, with 16 bases between the two ends. The CDR3 loop spans 15 amino acids.

The sequence came from a male donor with prostate cancer. The chain couples TRBV12-3 or TRBV12-4 to TRBJ1-5; no reliable D call. The material was PBMCs, obtained before treatment. In nucleotides, the CDR3 is TGTGCCAGCAGTCCGAAAGGGATCGGTCATCAGCCCCAGCATTTT. Translation gives CASSPKGIGHQPQHF.